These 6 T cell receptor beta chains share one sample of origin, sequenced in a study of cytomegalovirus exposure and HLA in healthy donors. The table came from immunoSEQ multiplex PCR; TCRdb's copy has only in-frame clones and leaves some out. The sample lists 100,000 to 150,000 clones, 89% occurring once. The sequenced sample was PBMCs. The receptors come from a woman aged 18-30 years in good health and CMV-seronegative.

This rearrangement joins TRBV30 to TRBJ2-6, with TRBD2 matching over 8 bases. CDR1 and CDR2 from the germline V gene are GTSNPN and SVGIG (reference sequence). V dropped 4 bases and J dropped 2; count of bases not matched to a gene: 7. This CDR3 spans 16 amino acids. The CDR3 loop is CAWTGRAKAGANVLTF. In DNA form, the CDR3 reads TGTGCCTGGACCGGGAGGGCCAAAGCTGGGGCCAACGTCCTGACTTTC.

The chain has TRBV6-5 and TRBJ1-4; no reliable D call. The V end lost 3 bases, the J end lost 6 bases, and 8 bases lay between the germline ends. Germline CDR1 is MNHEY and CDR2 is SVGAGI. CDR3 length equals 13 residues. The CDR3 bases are TGTGCCAGCAGTTATAGAATTTATGAAAAACTGTTTTTT. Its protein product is CASSYRIYEKLFF.

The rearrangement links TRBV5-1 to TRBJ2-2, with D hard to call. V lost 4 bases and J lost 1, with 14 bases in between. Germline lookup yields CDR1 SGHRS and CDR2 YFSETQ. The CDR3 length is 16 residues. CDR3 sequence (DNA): TGCGCCAGCAGCCTTCTGACTTACCGGAACACCGGGGAGCTGTTTTTT. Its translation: CASSLLTYRNTGELFF.

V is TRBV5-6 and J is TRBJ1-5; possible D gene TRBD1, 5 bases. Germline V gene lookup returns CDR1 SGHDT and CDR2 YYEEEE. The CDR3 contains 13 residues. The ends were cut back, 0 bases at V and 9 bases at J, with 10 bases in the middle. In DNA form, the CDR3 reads TGTGCCAGCAGCTTGGAGACCCAGGGGCCCCAGCATTTT. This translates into CASSLETQGPQHF.

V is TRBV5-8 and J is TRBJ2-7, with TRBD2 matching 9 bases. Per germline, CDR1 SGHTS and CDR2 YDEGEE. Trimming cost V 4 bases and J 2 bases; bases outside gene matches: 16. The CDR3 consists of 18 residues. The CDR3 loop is CASSNAGGHHTLPYEQYF. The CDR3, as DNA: TGTGCCAGCAGCAATGCGGGAGGGCACCATACCCTCCCCTACGAGCAGTACTTC.

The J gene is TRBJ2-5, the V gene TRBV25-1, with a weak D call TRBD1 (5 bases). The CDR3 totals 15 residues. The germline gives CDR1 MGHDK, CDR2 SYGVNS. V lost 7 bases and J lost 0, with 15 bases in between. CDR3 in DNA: TGTGCCAGCAAGAAACAGGAGATGTACCAAGAGACCCAGTACTTC. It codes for CASKKQEMYQETQYF.